The present entry profiles one T cell receptor (beta chain) with its context. The method was immunoSEQ multiplex PCR; TCRdb's version includes in-frame clones alone and lacks a portion of them. The table records roughly 17,000 clones, approximately 81% of them present only once. The data were taken from a study of somatic mutations in cytotoxic T cells in rheumatoid arthritis. Germline trimming cut 0 bases from V and 2 bases from J; bases unmatched to any gene: 8. Germline V gene sequence: CDR1 SGDLS, CDR2 YYNGEE. The length of the CDR3 is 17 residues. The TCR was taken from a woman in her 40s with rheumatoid arthritis. The material sequenced was CD8+ T cells sorted from blood. The V and J genes are TRBV9 and TRBJ2-3; 8 bases align to TRBD2. CDR3 nucleotides: TGTGCCAGCAGCGTAGGTCAGGGACTAGACCTCACAGATACGCAGTATTTT. This codes for CASSVGQGLDLTDTQYF.